This TCR beta chain was documented in a study of blood T cells in healthy people across ages. CDR1 and CDR2 from the germline V gene are ENHRY and SYGVKD. Trimming stripped 3 bases from V and 4 bases from J, with 0 bases between. The CDR3 runs 11 residues. This clonotype has only a few counts. Then a second PCR, running about 6 to 12 cycles, was carried out with a sample-barcoded 5' primer and a J-beta primer mix. All samples gave at least 2.5 million CDR3-containing paired-end reads. Each CDR3 protein is one row after TCRdb ran MiXCR on the 5' RACE reads. The sample lists 1.8 million or so distinct CDR3 sequences, about 39% occurring once.

This sequence was found in a human donor in good health. The rearrangement links TRBV10-3 to TRBJ2-2; no clear D gene. What was sequenced was blood. CDR3 residues: CAISDTGELFF. As DNA, the CDR3 is TGTGCCATCAGTGACACCGGGGAGCTGTTTTTT.